Following are 20 T cell receptor beta chains from one sample sequenced in a study of blood T cell repertoires in COVID-19. TCRdb keeps only in-frame clones here, not all; method: immunoSEQ multiplex PCR. This sample has over 55,000 clones, with roughly 80% found just once. Sample: peripheral blood. The receptors originated from a human donor in a cohort sampled during active COVID-19.

This clone was observed a few times. One end of the junction does not line up with germline, which may come from a read error. The chain couples TRBV10-2 to TRBJ2-2; the D gene is possibly TRBD1 (7 bases). CDR1 is WSHSY and CDR2 is SAAADI in the germline V gene. The CDR3 covers 14 residues. DNA for the CDR3: TGCGCCAGCGGAGGGACAGCCACCACCCGGGAGCTGTTTTTT. As protein: CASGGTATTRELFF.

As concerns this clone: An end of the junction does not agree with germline; a read error may underlie this. The chain employs TRBV3-1 (or the pseudogene TRBV3-2) and TRBJ1-4, with no clear D. Germline V gene lookup returns CDR1 LGHDT and CDR2 YNNKEL (reference sequence). The CDR3 loop spans 12 amino acids. This CDR3 is CASSKDREKLFF. The CDR3 DNA reads as TGTGCCAGCAGCAAAGACCGTGAAAAACTGTTTTTT.

The table lists this clone with a count of one. The rearrangement joins TRBV29-1 to TRBJ2-2; 10 bases are a match to TRBD1. V was clipped by 4 bases and J by 6 bases; unmatched bases: 2. The CDR3 length is 13 residues. CDR1 and CDR2 (germline): SQVTM, ANQGSEA. The CDR3 reads CSVGDRGPGELFF. The CDR3 DNA sequence: TGCAGCGTTGGGGACAGGGGACCCGGGGAGCTGTTTTTT.

The gene calls are TRBV28 and TRBJ1-5; 9 bases fit TRBD1. The CDR3 is 15 amino acids. The trim removed 5 bases at V and 6 bases at J, leaving 8 bases unmatched. From germline, CDR1 is MDHEN and CDR2 SYDVKM. The DNA for the CDR3 is TGTGCCAGCAGTACCCCTGGACAGGGGTTTCAGCCCCAGCATTTT. As protein: CASSTPGQGFQPQHF.

V gene TRBV14 combines with J gene TRBJ1-2, with a tentative D call TRBD1 (5 bases). Deletions cut 0 bases from V and 4 bases from J, with 12 bases between. The CDR3 covers 15 residues. The germline CDR1 and CDR2 sequences are SGHDN and FVKESK. The CDR3 sequence is CASSQDTGEVYGYTF. The CDR3 nucleotides read TGTGCCAGCAGCCAAGACACGGGGGAGGTCTATGGCTACACCTTC.

This clone was seen a few times. V and J are TRBV7-2 and TRBJ2-7; TRBD1 might be the D (5 bases). With 1 base removed from V and 7 bases from J, the gap between germline ends came to 17 bases. CDR3 length: 15 amino acids. The germline V gene has CDR1 SGHTA and CDR2 FQGNSA. CDR3 DNA: TGTGCCAGCAGCTTAGAAGGGGTTCCCTCGGATGAGCAGTACTTC. It encodes CASSLEGVPSDEQYF.

This clone was seen a handful of times. The rearrangement uses TRBV5-5 and TRBJ2-2; perhaps TRBD1 as D (5 bases). This CDR3 has 13 amino acids. The V gene lost 4 bases and the J gene lost 3 bases, with 7 bases spanning the gap. Germline V gene data show CDR1 as SGHKS and CDR2 as YYEKEE (reference sequence). CDR3 sequence: CASSPRDTGELFF. CDR3 sequence (DNA): TGTGCCAGCAGCCCCAGGGACACCGGGGAGCTGTTTTTT.

The genes are TRBV7-9 and TRBJ1-6, with no clear D. The CDR3 has 15 amino acids. The V end lost 1 base, the J end lost 11 bases, and 15 bases lay between the germline ends. The germline V gene has CDR1 SEHNR and CDR2 FQNEAQ (reference sequence). DNA for the CDR3: TGTGCCAGCAGCTTAGAGGAGGTGCCCTTGGCACCCCTCCACTTT. As protein: CASSLEEVPLAPLHF.

V and J are TRBV10-3 and TRBJ1-1; tentatively, D is TRBD1 (6 bases). Deletions cut 6 bases from V and 1 base from J, with 9 bases between. CDR1 and CDR2 (germline): ENHRY, SYGVKD. The CDR3 spans 13 residues. The CDR3 reads CAIRIQGNTEAFF. The CDR3 DNA reads as TGTGCCATCAGGATACAGGGGAACACTGAAGCTTTCTTT.

V and J are TRBV3-1 (or the pseudogene TRBV3-2) and TRBJ1-2; D remains ambiguous. The CDR3 length is 12 residues. V was trimmed by 5 bases and J by 2 bases, leaving 6 bases between them. Germline CDR1 and CDR2: LGHDT and YNNKEL (reference sequence). The DNA of the CDR3 is TGTGCCAGCAGCGACGGGAACTATGGCTACACCTTC. Translated, it gives CASSDGNYGYTF.

The rearrangement links TRBV3-1 (or the pseudogene TRBV3-2) to TRBJ1-1, with 8 positions matching TRBD1. Losses at the gene ends were 3 bases for V and 1 base for J; bases not matched to a gene: 4. This CDR3 is 15 amino acids long. CDR1 is LGHDT, CDR2 YNNKEL, per germline (reference sequence). CDR3 nucleotides: TGTGCCAGCAGCCACAGGGGGCAAGGGAACACTGAAGCTTTCTTT. Protein product: CASSHRGQGNTEAFF.

The chain carries TRBV5-1 and TRBJ1-4; D uncertain. This CDR3 spans 14 amino acids. Germline CDR1 and CDR2: SGHRS and YFSETQ. The V gene lost 4 bases and the J gene lost 0 bases, with 7 bases spanning the gap. The CDR3 is CASSLSATNEKLFF. The CDR3 coding sequence is TGCGCCAGCAGCCTCTCCGCAACTAATGAAAAACTGTTTTTT.

V usage is TRBV19 and J usage is TRBJ2-1, with TRBD1 matching 7 bases. The CDR3 loop spans 15 amino acids. CDR1 LNHDA and CDR2 SQIVND come from the germline V gene (reference sequence). With V trimmed by 9 bases and J by 1 base, 9 bases remained unmatched. Written as DNA, the CDR3 is TGTGCCAGCCAATCAGCGACAGGGTCCTACAATGAGCAGTTCTTC. It translates to CASQSATGSYNEQFF.

The V call is TRBV18, the J call TRBJ1-5, with D possibly TRBD1 on 5 matching bases. Trimming took 8 bases from V and 5 from J, leaving 10 bases between them. The germline V gene encodes CDR1 KGHSH and CDR2 LQKENI. This CDR3 spans 12 amino acids. CDR3 in DNA: TGTGCCAGCCGAACAGGAGATCAGCCCCAGCATTTT. Translation gives CASRTGDQPQHF.

A single count supports this clone. The V gene is TRBV7-6, the J gene TRBJ1-1; 7 bases agree with TRBD1. Losses at the gene ends were 5 bases for V and 0 bases for J; bases not matched to a gene: 3. Germline loops: CDR1 SGHVS, CDR2 FNYEAQ. CDR3 length equals 14 residues. CDR3 bases: TGTGCCAGCAGCGCGGGACAGCTGAACACTGAAGCTTTCTTT. Protein sequence: CASSAGQLNTEAFF.

The CDR3 sequence is CASSLEGAGNQPQHF. For the CDR3, the DNA is TGCGCCAGCAGCTTAGAGGGGGCAGGCAATCAGCCCCAGCATTTT. The rearrangement uses TRBV5-1 and TRBJ1-5; 7 bases are a match to TRBD1. This CDR3 region has 15 residues. In germline, CDR1 is SGHRS, CDR2 YFSETQ. V dropped 2 bases and J dropped 2; count of bases not matched to a gene: 4.

Of note for this clone: The same CDR3 arises from other DNA sequences in this sample as well. The chain employs TRBV30 and TRBJ1-2; D might be TRBD1 (5 bases). V was shortened by 5 bases and J by 4 bases, with 11 bases between the two germline ends. Germline assignment: CDR1 GTSNPN and CDR2 SVGIG (reference sequence). The CDR3 is 12 amino acids. The CDR3 nucleotides read TGTGCCTGGTCGGGGGGAGGCTATGGCTACACCTTC. Its translation is CAWSGGGYGYTF.

This rearrangement joins TRBV9 to TRBJ1-4; 8 bases align to TRBD1. The junction had 8 bases not matched to a gene; V was cut back by 0 bases and J by 4 bases. The CDR3 loop spans 17 amino acids. Germline V CDR1 and CDR2: SGDLS, YYNGEE. The DNA for the CDR3 is TGTGCCAGCAGCGTAGGGACAGGGTATACCCTTAATGAAAAACTGTTTTTT. Translated, it gives CASSVGTGYTLNEKLFF.

CDR3 loop: CASSQEPSGGTRRTDTQYF. CDR3 nucleotides: TGTGCCAGCAGCCAAGAACCTAGCGGGGGGACTCGTCGAACAGATACGCAGTATTTT. The genes are TRBV3-1 (or the pseudogene TRBV3-2) and TRBJ2-3; TRBD2 matches 11 bases. The CDR3 has 19 amino acids. The junction had 11 bases not matched to a gene; V was cut back by 0 bases and J by 3 bases. Germline values: CDR1 LGHDT, CDR2 YNNKEL (reference sequence).

The chain employs TRBV19 and TRBJ1-4; TRBD1 is a possible D gene (6 bases). Germline V lookup: CDR1 LNHDA, CDR2 SQIVND (reference sequence). V lost 8 bases and J lost 5, with 15 bases in between. CDR3 length: 14 residues. The CDR3 reads CASWGGLQNEKLFF. CDR3 DNA: TGTGCCAGTTGGGGGGGGCTACAAAATGAAAAACTGTTTTTT.